Listed below are T cell receptor beta chains from one sample, sequenced in a study of CD4+ T cells in melanoma. Profiling relied on immunoSEQ multiplex PCR, and the TCRdb table lists in-frame clones only, not all of them. The data hold fewer than 15,000 clones, with approximately 83% observed a single time. Sequenced input: cells from a culture (not recorded whether cultured in vitro). The receptors originated from a human donor with melanoma. Both conserved end residues are part of each CDR3. The D gene is left open where the match is weak. Expanded clones are given a class, and other clones once, few, many or no size at all.

J: TRBJ2-2
V: TRBV9
size: once
D: NA
CDR3: CASSVGPNTGELFF
DNA: TGTGCCAGCAGCGTCGGTCCTAACACCGGGGAGCTGTTTTTT

J: TRBJ2-1
V: TRBV18
size: NA
D: NA
CDR3: CASSPEAGGARDEQFF
DNA: TGTGCCAGCTCACCCGAGGCCGGGGGCGCTCGGGATGAGCAGTTCTTC

J: TRBJ1-3
V: TRBV30
size: once
D: NA
CDR3: CAWRETGSRNTIYF
DNA: TGTGCCTGGAGGGAAACAGGGTCCCGGAACACCATATATTTT

J: TRBJ2-3
V: TRBV4-2
size: NA
D: TRBD2
CDR3: CASSQEGPTSGITDTQYF
DNA: TGTGCCAGCAGCCAGGAAGGCCCCACTAGCGGGATCACAGATACGCAGTATTTT

J: TRBJ2-2
V: TRBV9
size: NA
D: NA
CDR3: CASSVGRSTGELFF
DNA: TGTGCCAGCAGCGTAGGCCGCTCCACCGGGGAGCTGTTTTTT

J: TRBJ2-1
V: TRBV6-5
size: NA
D: NA
CDR3: CASRFPGGNEQFF
DNA: TGTGCCAGCAGATTTCCGGGCGGGAATGAGCAGTTCTTC

J: TRBJ2-2
V: TRBV5-6
size: NA
D: TRBD2
CDR3: CASSPFLGGTGELFF
DNA: TGTGCCAGCAGCCCCTTTCTGGGGGGGACCGGGGAGCTGTTTTTT

J: TRBJ2-5
V: TRBV7-9
size: NA
D: TRBD2
CDR3: CASSEGPLATQETQYF
DNA: TGTGCCAGCAGCGAAGGCCCACTAGCGACCCAAGAGACCCAGTACTTC

J: TRBJ1-4
V: TRBV9
size: NA
D: TRBD1
CDR3: CASSPRQGGEKLFF
DNA: TGTGCCAGCAGCCCGCGACAGGGAGGTGAAAAACTGTTTTTT

J: TRBJ2-2
V: TRBV7-3
size: NA
D: NA
CDR3: CASTRDTYTGELFF
DNA: TGTGCCAGCACCCGGGACACCTACACCGGGGAGCTGTTTTTT

J: TRBJ1-6
V: TRBV5-1
size: few
D: NA
CDR3: CASSLGPRGNSPLHF
DNA: TGCGCCAGCAGCTTGGGTCCTCGGGGAAATTCACCCCTCCACTTT

J: TRBJ1-1
V: TRBV29-1
size: NA
D: TRBD1
CDR3: CSVEGTGWRGTEAFF
DNA: TGCAGCGTTGAGGGGACAGGGTGGCGAGGGACTGAAGCTTTCTTT

J: TRBJ2-1
V: TRBV5-1
size: NA
D: NA
CDR3: CASSFQRSSYNEQFF
DNA: TGCGCCAGCAGCTTCCAGCGGAGCTCCTACAATGAGCAGTTCTTC

J: TRBJ2-2
V: TRBV19
size: NA
D: TRBD1
CDR3: CASRGQGNTGELFF
DNA: TGTGCCAGTCGAGGACAGGGGAACACCGGGGAGCTGTTTTTT

J: TRBJ2-3
V: TRBV27
size: once
D: TRBD2
CDR3: CASSRRGGTDTQYF
DNA: TGTGCCAGCAGTAGGCGGGGGGGCACAGATACGCAGTATTTT

J: TRBJ2-7
V: TRBV7-2
size: NA
D: NA
CDR3: CASTSNRANYEQYF
DNA: TGTGCCAGCACCAGTAACAGGGCAAACTACGAGCAGTACTTC

J: TRBJ1-2
V: TRBV5-6
size: NA
D: NA
CDR3: CASSWESGVSTF
DNA: TGTGCCAGCAGCTGGGAGAGCGGCGTGTCCACCTTC

J: TRBJ2-5
V: TRBV10-3
size: NA
D: NA
CDR3: CAPPGRRDTQETQYF
DNA: TGTGCCCCTCCGGGTAGGAGAGATACCCAAGAGACCCAGTACTTC

J: TRBJ1-5
V: TRBV4-1
size: NA
D: NA
CDR3: CASSQDTAGVRSNQPQHF
DNA: TGCGCCAGCAGCCAAGATACGGCGGGGGTCCGGAGCAATCAGCCCCAGCATTTT

J: TRBJ2-7
V: TRBV4-1
size: NA
D: NA
CDR3: CASSQSGEPYEQYF
DNA: TGCGCCAGCAGCCAATCGGGGGAACCCTACGAGCAGTACTTC

J: TRBJ1-6
V: TRBV2
size: NA
D: NA
CDR3: CASRAAGNSPLHF
DNA: TGTGCCAGTCGGGCCGCGGGGAATTCACCCCTCCACTTT

J: TRBJ2-6
V: TRBV30
size: NA
D: NA
CDR3: CAWTVKGSGANVLTF
DNA: TGTGCCTGGACCGTGAAGGGCTCTGGGGCCAACGTCCTGACTTTC

J: TRBJ1-3
V: TRBV7-6
size: once
D: NA
CDR3: CASSQNSGNTIYF
DNA: TGTGCCAGCAGCCAAAACTCTGGAAACACCATATATTTT

J: TRBJ2-2
V: TRBV30
size: NA
D: NA
CDR3: CAWSALGQTDTGELFF
DNA: TGTGCCTGGAGTGCCCTAGGACAGACGGACACCGGGGAGCTGTTTTTT

J: TRBJ2-3
V: TRBV29-1
size: NA
D: NA
CDR3: CSVTRGAGRKTDTQYF
DNA: TGCAGCGTGACAAGGGGGGCGGGACGTAAGACAGATACGCAGTATTTT

J: TRBJ2-7
V: TRBV7-6
size: NA
D: TRBD2
CDR3: CASSLEAGGGNEQYF
DNA: TGTGCCAGCAGCTTAGAGGCGGGGGGCGGGAACGAGCAGTACTTC

J: TRBJ2-7
V: TRBV6-5
size: NA
D: NA
CDR3: CASSQGLLYEQYF
DNA: TGTGCCAGCAGTCAAGGACTCCTCTACGAGCAGTACTTC

J: TRBJ1-4
V: TRBV13
size: NA
D: NA
CDR3: CASSLRAGFDEKLFF
DNA: TGTGCCAGCAGCTTACGGGCAGGGTTTGATGAAAAACTGTTTTTT

J: TRBJ2-4
V: TRBV9
size: NA
D: TRBD2
CDR3: CASSPRLAGAKNIQYF
DNA: TGTGCCAGCAGCCCCAGACTAGCGGGAGCCAAAAACATTCAGTACTTC

J: TRBJ1-1
V: TRBV23-1
size: NA
D: NA
CDR3: CASSQSINVGRRNTEAFF
DNA: TGCGCCAGCAGTCAATCAATAAACGTCGGACGGAGGAACACTGAAGCTTTCTTT

J: TRBJ1-2
V: TRBV10-3
size: few
D: TRBD1
CDR3: CASRDRDNYGYTF
DNA: TGTGCCTCGAGGGACAGGGATAACTATGGCTACACCTTC